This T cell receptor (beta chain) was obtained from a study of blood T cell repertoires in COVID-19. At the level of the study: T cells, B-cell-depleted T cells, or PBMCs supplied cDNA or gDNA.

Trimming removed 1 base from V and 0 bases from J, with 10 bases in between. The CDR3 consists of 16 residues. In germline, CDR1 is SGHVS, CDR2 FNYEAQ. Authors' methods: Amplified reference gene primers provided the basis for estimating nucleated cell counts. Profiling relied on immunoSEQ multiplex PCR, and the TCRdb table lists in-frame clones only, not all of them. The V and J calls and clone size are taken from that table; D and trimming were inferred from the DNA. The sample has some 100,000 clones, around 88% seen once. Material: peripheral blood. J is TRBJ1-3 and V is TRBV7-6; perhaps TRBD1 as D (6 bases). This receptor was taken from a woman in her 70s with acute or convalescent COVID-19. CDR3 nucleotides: TGTGCCAGCAGCTTAGGGCAGGGGCTCTCTGGAAACACCATATATTTT. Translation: CASSLGQGLSGNTIYF.